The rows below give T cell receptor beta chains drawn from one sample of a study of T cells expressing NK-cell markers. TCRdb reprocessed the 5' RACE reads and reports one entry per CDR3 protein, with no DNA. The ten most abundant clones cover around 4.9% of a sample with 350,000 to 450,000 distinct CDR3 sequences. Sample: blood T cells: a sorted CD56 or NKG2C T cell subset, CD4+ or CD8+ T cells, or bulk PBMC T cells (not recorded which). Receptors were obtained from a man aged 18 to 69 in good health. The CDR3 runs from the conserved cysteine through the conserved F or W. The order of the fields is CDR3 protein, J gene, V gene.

cdr3_aa: CASMGTGTTPYEQYF; j_call: TRBJ2-7; v_call: TRBV19
cdr3_aa: CASSSVLLVSSEQYF; j_call: TRBJ2-7; v_call: TRBV5-5
cdr3_aa: CASSPSGLTTTEAFF; j_call: TRBJ1-1; v_call: TRBV5-1
cdr3_aa: CASSRLQGLNTEAFF; j_call: TRBJ1-1; v_call: TRBV4-2
cdr3_aa: CASSPSGALGSYNEQFF; j_call: TRBJ2-1; v_call: TRBV4-2
cdr3_aa: CASSPTSGVLNEQFF; j_call: TRBJ2-1; v_call: TRBV18
cdr3_aa: CSARGGRGSYNEQFF; j_call: TRBJ2-1; v_call: TRBV20-1
cdr3_aa: CASREERTGAYGYTF; j_call: TRBJ1-2; v_call: TRBV2
cdr3_aa: CASSLVGEGGETQYF; j_call: TRBJ2-5; v_call: TRBV5-1
cdr3_aa: CASSFIRGQSTEAFF; j_call: TRBJ1-1; v_call: TRBV7-9
cdr3_aa: CASSLSGTGGAAFF; j_call: TRBJ1-1; v_call: TRBV6-1
cdr3_aa: CSATTGRLAKNIQYF; j_call: TRBJ2-4; v_call: TRBV20-1
cdr3_aa: CATKFRDSSSYNEQFF; j_call: TRBJ2-1; v_call: TRBV6-1
cdr3_aa: CARTHKRKDTQYF; j_call: TRBJ2-3; v_call: TRBV21-1
cdr3_aa: CASSLTERASLSTEAFF; j_call: TRBJ1-1; v_call: TRBV5-1
cdr3_aa: CASSLSQWRSYNEQFF; j_call: TRBJ2-1; v_call: TRBV28
cdr3_aa: CASSPGGAGVSDTQYF; j_call: TRBJ2-3; v_call: TRBV28
cdr3_aa: CSAREDRVNTEAFF; j_call: TRBJ1-1; v_call: TRBV20-1
cdr3_aa: CASSPNQTPEQYF; j_call: TRBJ2-7; v_call: TRBV14
cdr3_aa: CAISTGYGYTF; j_call: TRBJ1-2; v_call: TRBV10-3
cdr3_aa: CASSTKGGLNTGELFF; j_call: TRBJ2-2; v_call: TRBV11-2
cdr3_aa: CASSGTGSYYEQYF; j_call: TRBJ2-7; v_call: TRBV19
cdr3_aa: CASQGIGANVLTF; j_call: TRBJ2-6; v_call: TRBV6-1
cdr3_aa: CASSLSTGKVGYGYTF; j_call: TRBJ1-2; v_call: TRBV12-3/TRBV12-4
cdr3_aa: CASSQDRAFDSNQPQHF; j_call: TRBJ1-5; v_call: TRBV4-1